The entry below gives a single TCR beta chain sequence along with its context. This sample was taken from a study of T cell changes during pregnancy in multiple sclerosis. The assay was immunoSEQ multiplex PCR, and TCRdb's table has in-frame clones only and misses some. The table records around 48,000 clones, roughly 90% of them present only once. CDR1 SEHNR and CDR2 FQNEAQ come from the germline V gene (reference sequence). V trimming: 5 bases; J trimming: 2 bases; junction bases outside the gene matches: 3. The CDR3 is 15 amino acids. Source: CD8+ T cells from peripheral blood mononuclear cells, taken before pregnancy. This sequence joins TRBV7-9 and TRBJ2-5; 12 nucleotides line up with TRBD2. The clonotype originates from a female donor with multiple sclerosis, enrolled in a pregnancy study. This CDR3 is CASSLLAGGQETQYF. The CDR3 nucleotides are TGTGCCAGCAGCCTACTAGCGGGGGGTCAAGAGACCCAGTACTTC.